This TCR beta chain stems from a study of T cell responses to AZD1222 COVID-19 vaccine. Overall study findings and caveats: Distributed over spike, vaccine-associated CD4 TCRs predominated at 160-218 and 743-854. Mostly white British, mostly female donors; authors suggested clonal diversity may be underestimated.

This clone was observed a handful of times. Its antigen remains unidentified. Only in-frame clones appear in the TCRdb table, and some are missing; sequencing was by immunoSEQ multiplex PCR. This table holds over 130,000 clones, approximately 92% found once. V trimming: 4 bases; J trimming: 3 bases; junction bases outside the gene matches: 5. CDR1 is SGHRS, CDR2 YFSETQ, per germline. The CDR3 length is 15 residues. V is TRBV5-1 and J is TRBJ2-5, with 11 bases lining up with TRBD2. This sequence originates from an adult who received the AZD1222 COVID-19 vaccine. Here the sequenced sample was peripheral blood, taken 28 days after the second AZD1222 dose. The DNA for the CDR3 is TGCGCCAGCAGCGGGGGGACTAGCGGTGAAGAGACCCAGTACTTC. Amino acid sequence: CASSGGTSGEETQYF.